This T cell receptor (beta chain) was profiled in a study of T cell changes during pregnancy in multiple sclerosis. Unmatched junction bases numbered 3, after V lost 2 bases and J lost 5 bases. From germline, CDR1 is MRHNA and CDR2 SNTAGT. The CDR3 is 15 amino acids. Clones were read by immunoSEQ multiplex PCR, and TCRdb kept only the in-frame ones, dropping some. The sample gives approximately 100,000 clones, under 95% of which show up once; roughly 2.1% is in the top ten. This receptor was identified in a female donor in good health, enrolled as a control in a pregnancy study. The chain couples TRBV6-4 to TRBJ2-1; TRBD2 matches at 10 bases. Material: peripheral blood, obtained after pregnancy. The CDR3 region has the DNA TGTGCCAGCAGTGACGAGCGGGGGGGCAACAATGAGCAGTTCTTC. It encodes CASSDERGGNNEQFF.